This record looks at one TCR beta chain sequence and its context. Its antigen is not known. Read data end 3 residues before the CDR3 end; the end is taken from the germline J gene. Losses at the gene ends were 1 base for V and 4 bases for J; bases not matched to a gene: 3. Germline V lookup: CDR1 MNHNS, CDR2 SASEGT. The CDR3 is 14 amino acids. This table comes from immunoSEQ multiplex PCR, and its TCRdb copy is limited to in-frame clones, with some not included. The repertoire table contains over 35,000 clones. These data originate in a study of T cells in women clearing cervical HPV infection. Study summary: Controls were women whose single incident HPV16 infection cleared within 12 months without precancer or cancer. Study results and limitations: Cases carried less TRBV6-7 than controls: 0.11% versus 0.16%. Unknown T-cell numbers per sample may underlie the richness differences.

The sequenced material came from blood buffy coat. This sequence originates from a woman between 18 and 75 years old with a cervical HPV16 infection that either progressed to CIN3+ or cleared (not recorded which). The rearrangement joins TRBV6-1 to TRBJ1-2; 7 positions match TRBD1. The CDR3 loop is CASSEDGDSYGYTF. The DNA read from the CDR3 is TGTGCCAGCAGTGAAGACGGGGACAGCTATGGC.